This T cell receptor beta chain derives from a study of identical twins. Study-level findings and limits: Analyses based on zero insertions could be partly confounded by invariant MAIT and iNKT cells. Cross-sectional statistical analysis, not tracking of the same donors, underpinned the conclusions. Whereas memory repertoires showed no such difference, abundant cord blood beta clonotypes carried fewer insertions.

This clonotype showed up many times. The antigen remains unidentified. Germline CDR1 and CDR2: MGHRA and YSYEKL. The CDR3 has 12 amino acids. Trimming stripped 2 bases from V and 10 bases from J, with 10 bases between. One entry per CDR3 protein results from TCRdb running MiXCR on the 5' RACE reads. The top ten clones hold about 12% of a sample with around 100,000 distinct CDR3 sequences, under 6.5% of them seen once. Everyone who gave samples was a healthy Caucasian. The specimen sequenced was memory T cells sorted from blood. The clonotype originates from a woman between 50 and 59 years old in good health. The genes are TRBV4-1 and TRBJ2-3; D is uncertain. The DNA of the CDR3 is TGCGCCAGCAGCCAATATTCAAGTCCGCAGTATTTT. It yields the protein CASSQYSSPQYF.